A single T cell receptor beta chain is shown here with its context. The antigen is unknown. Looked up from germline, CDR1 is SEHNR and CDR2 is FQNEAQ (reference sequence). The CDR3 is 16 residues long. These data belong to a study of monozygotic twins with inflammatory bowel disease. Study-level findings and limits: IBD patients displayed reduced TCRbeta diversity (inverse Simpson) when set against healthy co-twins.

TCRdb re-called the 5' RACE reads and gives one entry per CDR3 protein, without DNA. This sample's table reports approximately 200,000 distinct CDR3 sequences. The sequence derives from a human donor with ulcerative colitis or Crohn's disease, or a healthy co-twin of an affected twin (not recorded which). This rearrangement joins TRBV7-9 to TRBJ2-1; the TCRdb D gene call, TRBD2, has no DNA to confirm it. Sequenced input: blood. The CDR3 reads CASSLAAAGGHDEQFF.